Listed here is a single T cell receptor beta chain. Being one base from a much bigger clone, this may be a read error. This CDR3 spans 14 amino acids. Germline V gene data show CDR1 as MNHEY and CDR2 as SVGAGI. The data were taken from a study of T-cell reconstitution after alpha-beta-depleted transplantation in children. Unique molecular identifiers were used to barcode this TCRbeta library. TCRdb passed the PCR reads through MiXCR, listing each CDR3 protein once. The repertoire holds 200,000 to 250,000 distinct CDR3 sequences, roughly a tenth seen once, with approximately 4.7% in the top ten. The sequence came from a human donor who donated a stem cell graft to a child with SCID. The sequencing here drew on PBMCs from the stem cell graft donor, taken from the stem cell graft. V gene TRBV6-5 combines with J gene TRBJ1-1; 7 nucleotides match TRBD1. The CDR3 loop is CASSNHRGGTEASF. In nucleotides, the CDR3 is TGTGCCAGCAGTAACCACAGGGGAGGAACTGAAGCTTCCTTT.